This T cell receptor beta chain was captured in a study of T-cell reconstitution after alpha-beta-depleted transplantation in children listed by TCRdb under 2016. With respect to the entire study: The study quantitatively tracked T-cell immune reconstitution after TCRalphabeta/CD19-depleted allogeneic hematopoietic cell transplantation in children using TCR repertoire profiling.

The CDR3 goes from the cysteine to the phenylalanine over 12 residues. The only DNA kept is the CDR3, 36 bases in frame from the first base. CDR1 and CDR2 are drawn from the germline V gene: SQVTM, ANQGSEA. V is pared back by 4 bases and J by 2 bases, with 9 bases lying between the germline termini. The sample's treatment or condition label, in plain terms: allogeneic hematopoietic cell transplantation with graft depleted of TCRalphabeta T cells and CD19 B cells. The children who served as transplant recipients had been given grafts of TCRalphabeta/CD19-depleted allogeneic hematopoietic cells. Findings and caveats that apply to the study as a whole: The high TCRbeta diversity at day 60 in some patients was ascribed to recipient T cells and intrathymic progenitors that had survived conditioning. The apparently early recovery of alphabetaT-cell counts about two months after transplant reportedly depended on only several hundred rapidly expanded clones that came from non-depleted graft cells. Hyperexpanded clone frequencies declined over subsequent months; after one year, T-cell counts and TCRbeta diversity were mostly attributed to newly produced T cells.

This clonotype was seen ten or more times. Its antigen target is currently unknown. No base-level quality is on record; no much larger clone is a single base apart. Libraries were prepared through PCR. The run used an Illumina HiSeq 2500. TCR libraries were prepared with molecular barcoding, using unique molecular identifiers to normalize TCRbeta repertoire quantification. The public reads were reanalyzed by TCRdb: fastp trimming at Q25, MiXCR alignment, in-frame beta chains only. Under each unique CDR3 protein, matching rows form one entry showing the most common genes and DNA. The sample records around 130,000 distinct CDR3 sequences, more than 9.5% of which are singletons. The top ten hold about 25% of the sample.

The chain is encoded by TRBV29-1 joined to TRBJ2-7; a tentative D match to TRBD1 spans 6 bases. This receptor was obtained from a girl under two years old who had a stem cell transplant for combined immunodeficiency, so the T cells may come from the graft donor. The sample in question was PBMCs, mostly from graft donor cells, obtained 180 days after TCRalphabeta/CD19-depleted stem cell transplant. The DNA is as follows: TGCAGCGTTGTCAGGGGCACCTACGAGCAGTACTTC. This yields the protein CSVVRGTYEQYF.